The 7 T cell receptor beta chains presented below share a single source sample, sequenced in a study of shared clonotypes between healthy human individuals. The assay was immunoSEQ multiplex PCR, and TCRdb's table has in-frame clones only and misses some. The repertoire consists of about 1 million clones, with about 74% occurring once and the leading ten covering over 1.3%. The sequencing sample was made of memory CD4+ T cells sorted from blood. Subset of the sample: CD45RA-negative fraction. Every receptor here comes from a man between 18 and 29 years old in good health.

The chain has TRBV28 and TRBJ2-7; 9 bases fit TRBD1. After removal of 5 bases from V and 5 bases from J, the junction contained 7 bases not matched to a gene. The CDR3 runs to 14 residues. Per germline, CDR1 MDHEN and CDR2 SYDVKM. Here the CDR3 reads CASSPTGGVHEQYF. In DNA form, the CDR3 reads TGTGCCAGCAGTCCGACAGGGGGAGTCCACGAGCAGTACTTC.

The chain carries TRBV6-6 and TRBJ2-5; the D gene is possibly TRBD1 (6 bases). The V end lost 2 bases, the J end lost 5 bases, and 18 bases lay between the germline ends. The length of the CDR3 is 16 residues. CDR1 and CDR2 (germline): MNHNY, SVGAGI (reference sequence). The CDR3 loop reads CASSYRGHPTGETQYF. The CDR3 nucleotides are TGTGCCAGCAGTTACCGGGGACACCCAACAGGGGAGACCCAGTACTTC.

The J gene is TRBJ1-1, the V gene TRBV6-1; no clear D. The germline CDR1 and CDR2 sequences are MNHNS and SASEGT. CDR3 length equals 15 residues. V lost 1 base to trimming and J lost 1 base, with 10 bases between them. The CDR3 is CASSEGVTGNTEAFF. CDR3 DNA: TGTGCCAGCAGTGAAGGGGTTACTGGGAACACTGAAGCTTTCTTT.

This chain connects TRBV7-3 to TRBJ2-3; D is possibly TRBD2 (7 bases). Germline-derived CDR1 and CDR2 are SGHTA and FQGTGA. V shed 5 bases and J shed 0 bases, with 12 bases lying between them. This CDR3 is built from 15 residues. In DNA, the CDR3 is TGTGCCAGCAGCCTGGGGGGGCGGAGCACAGATACGCAGTATTTT. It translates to CASSLGGRSTDTQYF.

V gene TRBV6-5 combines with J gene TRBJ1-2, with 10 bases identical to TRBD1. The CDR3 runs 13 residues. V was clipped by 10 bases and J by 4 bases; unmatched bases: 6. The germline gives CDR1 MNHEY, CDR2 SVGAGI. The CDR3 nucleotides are TGTGCCAACAGGACAGGGGGTGGCTATGGCTACACCTTC. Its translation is CANRTGGGYGYTF.

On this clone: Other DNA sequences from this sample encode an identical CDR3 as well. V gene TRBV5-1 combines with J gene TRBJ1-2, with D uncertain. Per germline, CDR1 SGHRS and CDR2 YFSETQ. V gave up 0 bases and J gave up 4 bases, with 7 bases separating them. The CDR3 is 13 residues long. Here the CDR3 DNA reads TGCGCCAGCAGCTTGGAGGGAGGCTATGGCTACACCTTC. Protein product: CASSLEGGYGYTF.

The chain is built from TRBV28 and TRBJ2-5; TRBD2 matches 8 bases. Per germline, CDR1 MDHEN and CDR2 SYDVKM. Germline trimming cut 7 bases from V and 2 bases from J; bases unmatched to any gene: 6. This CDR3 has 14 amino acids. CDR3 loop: CASTVSGAQETQYF. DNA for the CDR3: TGTGCCAGCACCGTTAGCGGGGCACAAGAGACCCAGTACTTC.